This T cell receptor (beta chain) was captured in a study of cytomegalovirus exposure and HLA in healthy donors. Study-level findings and limits: A later analysis showed TCR association rates differing by HLA locus, peaking at DRB1 and lowest at HLA-C. An analysis was carried out later, and it reportedly showed fewer N-insertions in an Asian-associated ancestry cluster than the roughly 670-donor mean. V- and J-gene trimming of TCR beta was linked (in a later analysis) to a missense DCLRE1C variant.

PCR was performed using 60 Vbeta and 13 Jbeta primers. Sequencing used immunoSEQ multiplex PCR; TCRdb keeps in-frame clones, though not all of them. The sample has roughly 200,000 clones; approximately 70% are singletons. This clone came up once. The target antigen is unknown. Germline CDR1 and CDR2: LNHNV and YYDKDF (reference sequence). V shed 3 bases and J 6 bases; nucleotides not matched to a gene: 16. The CDR3 is 17 amino acids. The J gene is TRBJ1-2, the V gene TRBV15; TRBD1 aligns across 7 bases. Sequencing used PBMCs. This receptor was obtained from a woman aged 25 to 39 in good health and CMV-seronegative. The CDR3 DNA follows: TGTGCCACCAGCAGTGCGAGAGGACAGGTGAGAAAGGATGGCTACACCTTC. Protein product: CATSSARGQVRKDGYTF.